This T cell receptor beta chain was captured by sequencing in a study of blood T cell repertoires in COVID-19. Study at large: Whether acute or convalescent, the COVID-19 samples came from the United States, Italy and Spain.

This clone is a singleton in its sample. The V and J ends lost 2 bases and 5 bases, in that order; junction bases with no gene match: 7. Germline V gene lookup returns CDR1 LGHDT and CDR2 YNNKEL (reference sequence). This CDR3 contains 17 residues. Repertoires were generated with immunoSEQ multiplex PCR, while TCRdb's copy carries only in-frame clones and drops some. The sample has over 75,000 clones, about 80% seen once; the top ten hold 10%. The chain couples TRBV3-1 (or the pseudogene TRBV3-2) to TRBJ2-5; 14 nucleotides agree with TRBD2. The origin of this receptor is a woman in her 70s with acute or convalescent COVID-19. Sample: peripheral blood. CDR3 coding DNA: TGTGCCAGCAGCCAATCGGGACTAGCGGGAGTGGGGGAGACCCAGTACTTC. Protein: CASSQSGLAGVGETQYF.